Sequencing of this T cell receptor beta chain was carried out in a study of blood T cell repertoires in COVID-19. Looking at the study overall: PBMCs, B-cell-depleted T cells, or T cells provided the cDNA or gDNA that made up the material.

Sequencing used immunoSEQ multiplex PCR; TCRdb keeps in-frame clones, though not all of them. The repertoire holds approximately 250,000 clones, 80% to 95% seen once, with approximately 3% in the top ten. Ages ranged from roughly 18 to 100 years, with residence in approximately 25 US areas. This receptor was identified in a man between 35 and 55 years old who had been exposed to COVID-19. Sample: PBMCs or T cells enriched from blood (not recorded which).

This CDR3 reads CASSLSGNTIYF. The CDR3 nucleotides are TGTGCCAGCAGCCTTTCAGGAAACACCATATATTTT. V and J are TRBV14 and TRBJ1-3; D is ambiguous. This CDR3 is 12 amino acids long. V dropped 4 bases and J dropped 4 bases, with 5 bases sitting between them. Germline V gene lookup returns CDR1 SGHDN and CDR2 FVKESK. Variable domain in full (rest from reference TRBV14 and TRBJ1-3): EAGVTQFPSHSVIEKGQTVTLRCDPISGHDNLYWYRRVMGKEIKFLLHFVKESKQDESGMPNNRFLAERTGGTYSTLKVQPAELEDSGVYFCASSLSGNTIYFGEGSWLTVV.